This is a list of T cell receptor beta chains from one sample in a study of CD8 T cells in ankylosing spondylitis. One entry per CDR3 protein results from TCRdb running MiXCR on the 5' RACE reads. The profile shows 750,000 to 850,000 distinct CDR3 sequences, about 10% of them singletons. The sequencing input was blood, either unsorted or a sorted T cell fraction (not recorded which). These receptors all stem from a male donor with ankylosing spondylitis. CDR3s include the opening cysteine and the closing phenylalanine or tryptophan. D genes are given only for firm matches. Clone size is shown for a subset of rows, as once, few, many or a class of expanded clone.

CDR3 DNA: TGTGCCAGCAGTTCGTGGGCGCGGGGAAATGAAAAACTGTTTTTT; CDR3 protein: CASSSWARGNEKLFF; clone size: few; J gene: TRBJ1-4; V gene: TRBV27; D gene: .
CDR3 DNA: TGCAGCGTTGCTATAAGGGACTACAATGAGCAGTTCTTC; CDR3 protein: CSVAIRDYNEQFF; clone size: .; J gene: TRBJ2-1; V gene: TRBV29-1; D gene: .
CDR3 DNA: TGTGCCAGCAGTTTCGGCAGGGTTACCTACAAGCAGTACTTC; CDR3 protein: CASSFGRVTYKQYF; clone size: .; J gene: TRBJ2-7; V gene: TRBV28; D gene: .
CDR3 DNA: TGCGCCAGCAGCTTGGGGAGCTCCGGCTCCTACAATGAGCAGTTCTTC; CDR3 protein: CASSLGSSGSYNEQFF; clone size: many; J gene: TRBJ2-1; V gene: TRBV5-1; D gene: .
CDR3 DNA: TGTGCCAGCAGTCCCTGGGCGGGGGATCAGCCCCAGCATTTT; CDR3 protein: CASSPWAGDQPQHF; clone size: few; J gene: TRBJ1-5; V gene: TRBV12-3/TRBV12-4; D gene: .
CDR3 DNA: TGTGCCAGCAGTTATGGCGGGAATGAAAAACTGTTTTTT; CDR3 protein: CASSYGGNEKLFF; clone size: few; J gene: TRBJ1-4; V gene: TRBV27; D gene: .
CDR3 DNA: TGTGCCAGCAGCGCAGGGAGTTTGTACGAGCAGTACTTC; CDR3 protein: CASSAGSLYEQYF; clone size: many; J gene: TRBJ2-7; V gene: TRBV9; D gene: .
CDR3 DNA: TGCAGTGCTAGCGAGGGGAGGTACTCCTACGAGCAGTACTTC; CDR3 protein: CSASEGRYSYEQYF; clone size: few; J gene: TRBJ2-7; V gene: TRBV20-1; D gene: .
CDR3 DNA: TGTGCCAGCAGTCTCGGGGGGAGAGTAAATGAAAAACTGTTTTTT; CDR3 protein: CASSLGGRVNEKLFF; clone size: many; J gene: TRBJ1-4; V gene: TRBV5-1; D gene: .
CDR3 DNA: TGTGCCATCAGTGGTGGACTAGCGGGAGCCCCCTACAATGAGCAGTTCTTC; CDR3 protein: CAISGGLAGAPYNEQFF; clone size: .; J gene: TRBJ2-1; V gene: TRBV10-3; D gene: TRBD2
CDR3 DNA: TGCGCCAGCAGCTATGCCGGGACGGTCTCCTACGAGCAGTACTTC; CDR3 protein: CASSYAGTVSYEQYF; clone size: few; J gene: TRBJ2-7; V gene: TRBV5-1; D gene: .
CDR3 DNA: TGCGCCAGCAGCCGGGACCGACAGGAGAATGAGCAGTTCTTC; CDR3 protein: CASSRDRQENEQFF; clone size: .; J gene: TRBJ2-1; V gene: TRBV4-3; D gene: .
CDR3 DNA: TGTGCCATCAGCCCGACAGGCTCTAGCTTCAATGAGCAGTTCTTC; CDR3 protein: CAISPTGSSFNEQFF; clone size: few; J gene: TRBJ2-1; V gene: TRBV10-3; D gene: .
CDR3 DNA: TGCAGTGCCCAGGGACTAGCGGATGCCTACGAGCAGTACTTC; CDR3 protein: CSAQGLADAYEQYF; clone size: few; J gene: TRBJ2-7; V gene: TRBV20-1; D gene: TRBD2
CDR3 DNA: TGCAGCGTCCGGACCTCTTTCGCCTTGAACACTGAAGCTTTCTTT; CDR3 protein: CSVRTSFALNTEAFF; clone size: .; J gene: TRBJ1-1; V gene: TRBV29-1; D gene: .
CDR3 DNA: TGCAGTGCTAGGGGTGAGGGGGGCTACACCTTC; CDR3 protein: CSARGEGGYTF; clone size: .; J gene: TRBJ1-2; V gene: TRBV20-1; D gene: .
CDR3 DNA: TGTGCCAGCAGGCCCGGGGGGGCGGCCAAAAACATTCAGTACTTC; CDR3 protein: CASRPGGAAKNIQYF; clone size: few; J gene: TRBJ2-4; V gene: TRBV6-1; D gene: TRBD2
CDR3 DNA: TGTGCCAGCAGCCAACCCAGCGGGAGCGACGAGCAGTACTTC; CDR3 protein: CASSQPSGSDEQYF; clone size: .; J gene: TRBJ2-7; V gene: TRBV3-1; D gene: TRBD2
CDR3 DNA: TGCGCCAGCAGCCCAACCGGGGGAGACACCATATATTTT; CDR3 protein: CASSPTGGDTIYF; clone size: .; J gene: TRBJ1-3; V gene: TRBV5-1; D gene: .
CDR3 DNA: TGTGCCAGCAGTTACTATGGACAGGGCTACGAGCAGTACTTC; CDR3 protein: CASSYYGQGYEQYF; clone size: few; J gene: TRBJ2-7; V gene: TRBV6-5; D gene: TRBD1
CDR3 DNA: TGTGCCAGCTCACCACTGAGGACAGGGAAAGAGACCCAGTACTTC; CDR3 protein: CASSPLRTGKETQYF; clone size: few; J gene: TRBJ2-5; V gene: TRBV18; D gene: TRBD1
CDR3 DNA: TGTGCCATCAGGCCGGGACAGGACGGGGACGAGCAGTACTTC; CDR3 protein: CAIRPGQDGDEQYF; clone size: few; J gene: TRBJ2-7; V gene: TRBV10-3; D gene: TRBD1
CDR3 DNA: TGCAGCGTTGAGCGGCTTGGCGGGGGGGAGGGGGATACGCAGTATTTT; CDR3 protein: CSVERLGGGEGDTQYF; clone size: few; J gene: TRBJ2-3; V gene: TRBV29-1; D gene: TRBD2
CDR3 DNA: TGTGCCAGCAGTTACCCAACGGACAGGGCGGTACTTCGGGCTTTCTTT; CDR3 protein: CASSYPTDRAVLRAFF; clone size: few; J gene: TRBJ1-1; V gene: TRBV6-2/TRBV6-3; D gene: TRBD1
CDR3 DNA: TGTGCCAGCACCGGGACAGTATTCTCCGAGCAGTACTTC; CDR3 protein: CASTGTVFSEQYF; clone size: once; J gene: TRBJ2-7; V gene: TRBV28; D gene: TRBD1
CDR3 DNA: TGCGCCAGCAGCCAAGAGGGGGGAGCCTACGAGCAGTACTTC; CDR3 protein: CASSQEGGAYEQYF; clone size: .; J gene: TRBJ2-7; V gene: TRBV4-3; D gene: .
CDR3 DNA: TGCAGTGCACCGGCGCTAGCGGGAGGGCAGCAGTTCTTC; CDR3 protein: CSAPALAGGQQFF; clone size: .; J gene: TRBJ2-1; V gene: TRBV20-1; D gene: TRBD2
CDR3 DNA: TGTGCCAGCTCCCCGAATGTTAATAGCAATCAGCCCCAGCATTTT; CDR3 protein: CASSPNVNSNQPQHF; clone size: many; J gene: TRBJ1-5; V gene: TRBV18; D gene: .
CDR3 DNA: TGCGCCAGCAGCTTGGGACTAGCGGAGCCCCGCTACGAGCAGTACTTC; CDR3 protein: CASSLGLAEPRYEQYF; clone size: many; J gene: TRBJ2-7; V gene: TRBV5-1; D gene: TRBD2
CDR3 DNA: TGTGCCATCAGTGAGTCAGGACAGGCCTTCGGTGGCTACACCTTC; CDR3 protein: CAISESGQAFGGYTF; clone size: .; J gene: TRBJ1-2; V gene: TRBV10-3; D gene: TRBD1
CDR3 DNA: TGCGCCAGCAGCCTGGCGAGGGAGCAGTACTTC; CDR3 protein: CASSLAREQYF; clone size: many; J gene: TRBJ2-7; V gene: TRBV5-1; D gene: .